A selection of T cell receptor beta chains follows, all from one sample in a study of blood T cell repertoires in COVID-19. TCRdb keeps only in-frame clones here, not all; method: immunoSEQ multiplex PCR. The sample lists approximately 300,000 clones, almost 90% occurring once. Sequencing was done on a sample of peripheral blood. The source is a woman between 40 and 50 years old with COVID-19, enrolled during active disease. The CDR3 runs from the conserved cysteine through the conserved F or W. A D gene is named only where the DNA matches it firmly. The size entry is marked missing in some rows and otherwise reads once, few, many or a size class.

j_gene,d_gene,abundance,v_gene,CDR3nt,CDR3aa
TRBJ2-1,.,.,TRBV19,TGTGCCAGTAGTTCCTTCTCAGTGCCTTTAGCAGGGGCGGAGCAGTTCTTC,CASSSFSVPLAGAEQFF
TRBJ2-2,.,.,TRBV15,TGTGCCACCAGCAGAACACCGGGGTCGGGGAACACCGGGGAGCTGTTTTTT,CATSRTPGSGNTGELFF
TRBJ2-3,TRBD2,once,TRBV20-1,TGCAGTGCTAGAGGGACTAGTTTGTATTTT,CSARGTSLYF
TRBJ2-1,TRBD2,.,TRBV6-5,TGTGCCAGCAGTTACAGTAGCGGGGGGGAATACAATGAGCAGTTCTTC,CASSYSSGGEYNEQFF
TRBJ1-2,.,.,TRBV27,TGTGCCAGCCGCCGGGGTAATGGCTACACCTTC,CASRRGNGYTF
TRBJ2-1,TRBD1,.,TRBV24-1,TGTGCCACCAGTGACCCAGACAGGGAGTGGAGTTCCCTTTTCTTC,CATSDPDREWSSLFF
TRBJ2-3,TRBD1,.,TRBV19,TGTGCCACCGGACAGGGACCAGATACGCAGTATTTT,CATGQGPDTQYF
TRBJ1-1,.,.,TRBV5-6,TGTGCCAGCAGCCTACGAGGGCTAAACACTGAAGCTTTCTTT,CASSLRGLNTEAFF
TRBJ1-6,TRBD1,.,TRBV15,TGTGCCACCAGCGGTGGACAGGGCCATAATTCACCCCTCCACTTT,CATSGGQGHNSPLHF
TRBJ2-1,.,.,TRBV5-1,TGCGCCAGCAGCCCGACGGGGATCTACAATGAGCAGTTCTTC,CASSPTGIYNEQFF
TRBJ1-1,.,.,TRBV5-4,TGTGCCAGCAGCCTGGTAGGGGGGGTCGCTGAAGCTTTCTTT,CASSLVGGVAEAFF
TRBJ2-3,.,.,TRBV4-1,TGCGCCAGCAGCCAAAATATGGGACACCACACAGATACGCAGTATTTT,CASSQNMGHHTDTQYF
TRBJ1-2,TRBD1,.,TRBV29-1,TGCAGCGTCCGCGACAGGGGCCCGTATGGCTACACCTTC,CSVRDRGPYGYTF
TRBJ1-2,.,.,TRBV6-2/TRBV6-3,TGTGCCAGCACCCCAGCGGGGGGCCGACGAGTTGGCTACACCTTC,CASTPAGGRRVGYTF
TRBJ1-2,.,few,TRBV4-1,TGCGCCAGCAGCCAAGCCCAGTTGAGAGGCGCTAACTATGGCTACACCTTC,CASSQAQLRGANYGYTF
TRBJ1-3,.,few,TRBV3-1/TRBV3-2,TGTGCCAGCAGCCAAGGCGTGGCTGGAAACACCATATATTTT,CASSQGVAGNTIYF
TRBJ2-7,.,once,TRBV6-6,TGTGCCAGCAGTTACTCGGGCGGGATCGGCTCCTACGAGCAGTACTTC,CASSYSGGIGSYEQYF
TRBJ1-2,.,few,TRBV18,TGTGCCAGCTCACCAGCCCCCATTAGTGGCGGCTATGGCTACACCTTC,CASSPAPISGGYGYTF
TRBJ2-1,.,.,TRBV20-1,TGCAGTGCCCGGCCCGGGAACGAGCAGTTCTTC,CSARPGNEQFF
TRBJ2-1,TRBD1,.,TRBV20-1,TGCAGTGCTAGTGGACAGGGGGTCCGCAATGAGCAGTTCTTC,CSASGQGVRNEQFF
TRBJ1-1,.,.,TRBV4-1,TGCGCCGGCAGCCTAAATCCGAGACAGCTAACGAACACTGAAGCTTTCTTT,CAGSLNPRQLTNTEAFF
TRBJ2-7,.,.,TRBV7-2,TGTGCCAGCAGCCCGTCCAGGTTCGAGCAGTACTTC,CASSPSRFEQYF
TRBJ1-2,.,once,TRBV27,TGTGCCAGCAGTTCCGGGTCGACCTATGGCTACACCTTC,CASSSGSTYGYTF
TRBJ2-3,.,.,TRBV10-3,TGTGCCATCAGCCCACTCGGAGGTGGAGATACGCAGTATTTT,CAISPLGGGDTQYF
TRBJ2-1,TRBD2,.,TRBV30,TGTGCCTGGAGTGTACTCGGGAGGGCCTACAATGAGCAGTTCTTC,CAWSVLGRAYNEQFF
TRBJ1-1,.,.,TRBV5-1,TGCGCCAGCAGTCCTTTTTCGGGGACAAACACTGAAGCTTTCTTT,CASSPFSGTNTEAFF
TRBJ2-7,TRBD1,.,TRBV5-1,TGCGCCAGCAGCTGGGTGGGACAGGGGTTTGACGAGCAGTACTTC,CASSWVGQGFDEQYF
TRBJ2-7,.,.,TRBV6-5,TGTGCCAGCAAAAAGCTCTACGAGCAGTACTTC,CASKKLYEQYF
TRBJ2-3,TRBD2,.,TRBV28,TGTGCCAGCAGTTACCCCTCCTGGACTAGCGGGAGGGCCGAGGTGAGGACAGATACGCAGTATTTT,CASSYPSWTSGRAEVRTDTQYF
TRBJ1-1,.,.,TRBV19,TGTGCCAGTAGGCCACAGGGCCGACTGAATGAAGCTTTCTTT,CASRPQGRLNEAFF
TRBJ1-3,.,.,TRBV19,TGTGCCAGTAGTTCACAGTCCTCTGGAAACACCATATATTTT,CASSSQSSGNTIYF
TRBJ1-2,TRBD1,.,TRBV11-2,TGTGCCAGCAGCGAGGGACAGTCTAACTATGGCTACACCTTC,CASSEGQSNYGYTF
TRBJ1-1,.,once,TRBV5-4,TGTGCCAGCGGCAGGCAGGGCAGACTGAACACTGAAGCTTTCTTT,CASGRQGRLNTEAFF
TRBJ1-5,TRBD1,.,TRBV15,TGTGCCACCAGCAGAGATGGGACAGCTCTCAATCAGCCCCAGCATTTT,CATSRDGTALNQPQHF
TRBJ2-7,TRBD2,.,TRBV5-1,TGCGCCAGCAGCTTGGGACTAGCCTCTCCCTACGAGCAGTACTTC,CASSLGLASPYEQYF
TRBJ2-7,TRBD1,.,TRBV5-1,TGCGCCAGCAGCTTGGCGGGACAGGGGGGCGAGCAGTACTTC,CASSLAGQGGEQYF